This TCR beta chain emerged from a study of molecular identifiers for immune sequencing clone quantification (dated by TCRdb to the late 2010s). Regarding the study in general: In a replicate experiment, RNA from roughly 18,000 or 92,000 naive CD8 T cells was split into five aliquots, four of which were sequenced. CD8 T cells were used in a methods study to benchmark molecular-identifier clustering-based TCR repertoire sequencing (MIDCIRS) and TCR RNA copy counting.

Libraries of naive CD8 T cells were generated from roughly 20,000 to 1,000,000 sorted cells, with 10%, 30% or 50% of the purified RNA used. On a BD FACSAria II, naive CD8 T cells were FACS-sorted as CD8+CD4-CCR7+CD45RA+ and collected into RLT Plus buffer. Under 11 TCR copies' worth of Jurkat RNA were spiked into roughly 20,000-1,000,000 naive CD8 T cell samples to test detection sensitivity. CD8 T cells were enriched using RosetteSep CD8+ T Cell Enrichment Cocktail and Ficoll-Paque, and the enriched cells then underwent ACK red cell lysis. In this sample, this clonotype turned up many times. Its cognate antigen has yet to be identified. Base qualities are not provided; no much larger clone lies one nucleotide away. The research as a whole found: Spiked-in Jurkat TCR RNA equivalent to a single cell was reported to be detectable even among approximately 900,000 naive CD8 T cells. When barcode sub-clustering was omitted, TCR diversity was inflated by chimeric consensus sequences, with chimeras reaching as high as 47%. Clones above 20 RNA copies held over 97% of molecules in CMV-specific effector cells but under 1% in naive cells. Modeling estimated about 3 recovered TCR RNA copies per cell, compared with approximately 9.5 by digital PCR, which implies about 30% capture efficiency. Highly expanded clone sizes could be underestimated because identical TCR molecules may share a barcode. The naive libraries included spiked-in Jurkat TCR RNA (10 copies' worth), and this RNA is not part of the donor repertoire.

Receptor amplification or capture employed PCR. TCRdb shows the sequencer as Illumina HiSeq 4000. Bulk TCR libraries were generated as previously described, with the TCR primers listed in Table S5 used. Total RNA was purified with the Qiagen AllPrep DNA/RNA kit. Before analysis, reads from multiple sequencing runs of the same library were pooled. Per the original workflow: Only reads with exact TCR constant sequence were kept, trimmed to 150 nt, and grouped by their 12-nt molecular barcodes. Within each barcode group, reads were sub-clustered at a 15% Levenshtein threshold, and quality-weighted consensus sequences were built per RNA molecule. Non-functional sequences were discarded, and so were lower-count sequences lying one edit away from another sequence. Barcode sub-clusters with fewer than 20% of the maximum read count were removed, based on fitting two negative binomial distributions. In-frame beta chains were kept once TCRdb had trimmed the public reads at Q25 with fastp and called clones with MiXCR. Each CDR3 protein gets just one entry, which takes the most common genes and DNA from the rows behind it. These V and J calls are TCRdb output, not the study's own analysis. The table for this sample lists approximately 10,000 distinct CDR3 sequences; about 18% of them were counted only once. The top ten clones comprise around 1.9% of the sample.

CDR1 and CDR2, per the germline V gene (reference sequence), are DFQATT and SNEGSKA. The CDR3 has 14 amino acids, counting the end cysteine and phenylalanine. The entry retains the CDR3 DNA only, 42 bases that are in frame from base 1. V and J lose 3 bases and 0 bases, and a span of 9 bases separates them. The source of this sequence is a human donor in good health. Some libraries in this study had Jurkat cell RNA spiked in. The sample consisted of naive CD8+ T cells from blood, with Jurkat cell RNA spiked in. Reading the label with the study, this specimen's cell subset or site is: FACS-sorted CD8+CD4-CCR7+CD45RA+ naive T cells. The chain was built from TRBV20-1 and TRBJ2-4, with no confidently assigned D gene. The CDR3: CSARTPSAKNIQYF. The nucleotide sequence is given as TGCAGTGCTAGGACACCCTCAGCCAAAAACATTCAGTACTTC.